This T cell receptor beta chain comes out of a study of blood T cell repertoires in COVID-19. Study-level background: The analysed material was cDNA or gDNA that came from T cells, B-cell-depleted T cells, or PBMCs.

Notes on this clone: This sample also contains other DNA sequences that code for the same CDR3.

Original data processing: Researchers report that nucleated cell counts were estimated from reference gene primer amplification. Repertoires were generated with immunoSEQ multiplex PCR, while TCRdb's copy carries only in-frame clones and drops some. V, J and clone size were drawn from that table, and D and trimming were deduced from the DNA. Of under 300,000 clones listed, 90% to 95% were seen once; the top ten hold 1.2%. The V gene end was trimmed by 3 bases and the J gene end by 4 bases; junction bases not matched to a gene: 1. The CDR3 loop spans 13 amino acids. Germline values: CDR1 SGDLS, CDR2 YYNGEE. Participants were placed into cohorts based on the clinical history they reported.

The sequence was collected from a human donor in a cohort exposed to, infected with or recovered from COVID-19 (not recorded which). The donor label of this sample is uncertain. The chain employs TRBV9 and TRBJ1-2; TRBD1 matches 9 bases. Sequenced sample: PBMCs or T cells enriched from blood (not recorded which). The CDR3 reads CASSGTGVYGYTF. CDR3 coding DNA: TGTGCCAGCAGCGGGACAGGGGTCTATGGCTACACCTTC. The full variable domain, completed using reference TRBV9 and TRBJ1-2, is DSGVTQTPKHLITATGQRVTLRCSPRSGDLSVYWYQQSLDQGLQFLIQYYNGEERAKGNILERFSAQQFPDLHSELNLSSLELGDSALYFCASSGTGVYGYTFGSGTRLTVV.